A selection of T cell receptor beta chains follows, all from one sample in a study of beta chain features in type 1 diabetes. Profiling relied on immunoSEQ multiplex PCR, and the TCRdb table lists in-frame clones only, not all of them. This sample has some 200,000 clones, with 16% found just once. Specimen: naive CD4+ T cells from blood. These receptors were taken from a man aged 25-40 years with type 1 diabetes. CDR3s include the opening cysteine and the closing phenylalanine or tryptophan. Fields, in order: CDR3 DNA, CDR3 protein, J gene, clone size, D gene, V gene. D genes are given only for firm matches. Rows may omit the clone size; those that give it use once, few, many or a size class.

DNA: TGCAGCGTTCTACCGGCAAACGAAAAACTGTTTTTT
CDR3: CSVLPANEKLFF
J: TRBJ1-4
size: few
D: -
V: TRBV29-1

DNA: TGTGCCAGCAGCGTAGCTACGGCAGGGACCAATGAGCAGTTCTTC
CDR3: CASSVATAGTNEQFF
J: TRBJ2-1
size: -
D: -
V: TRBV9

DNA: TGTGCCAGCAGCCCCCGGCTTGGGCAAAACATTCAGTACTTC
CDR3: CASSPRLGQNIQYF
J: TRBJ2-4
size: -
D: -
V: TRBV28

DNA: TGCGCCAGCAGCCAGGGAAAACCGGGACTAGCGACAACGGAGCAGTTCTTC
CDR3: CASSQGKPGLATTEQFF
J: TRBJ2-1
size: -
D: TRBD2
V: TRBV4-1

DNA: TGCGCCAGCAGCCAAGAGGTTGTAGGGGGTCAAGCCAAAAACATTCAGTACTTC
CDR3: CASSQEVVGGQAKNIQYF
J: TRBJ2-4
size: -
D: -
V: TRBV4-3

DNA: TGTGCCAGCAGCTTACAATCTGGGGCCAACGTCCTGACTTTC
CDR3: CASSLQSGANVLTF
J: TRBJ2-6
size: few
D: -
V: TRBV7-9

DNA: TGTGCCAGCAGCCCGGGGACTCTACAGTTCTTC
CDR3: CASSPGTLQFF
J: TRBJ2-1
size: few
D: -
V: TRBV11-2

DNA: TGTGCCAGCAGCACCTACGGGGGACGCACAGATACGCAGTATTTT
CDR3: CASSTYGGRTDTQYF
J: TRBJ2-3
size: -
D: -
V: TRBV7-2

DNA: TGCAGCGTTGAAGTTCCGGCACTGAACACTGAAGCTTTCTTT
CDR3: CSVEVPALNTEAFF
J: TRBJ1-1
size: -
D: -
V: TRBV29-1

DNA: TGTGCCAGTGCGACCGGGGAGACCCAGTACTTC
CDR3: CASATGETQYF
J: TRBJ2-5
size: -
D: -
V: TRBV19

DNA: TGCAGCGTTGAATCTAGCGGGAGAGCCGAGCAGTACTTC
CDR3: CSVESSGRAEQYF
J: TRBJ2-7
size: -
D: TRBD2
V: TRBV29-1

DNA: TGTGCCAGCAGCCAGGGATGGCCGGGACAGGGGTCCTACGAGCAGTACTTC
CDR3: CASSQGWPGQGSYEQYF
J: TRBJ2-7
size: -
D: TRBD1
V: TRBV7-2

DNA: TGTGCCTGGAGGGGAGCGGGAGGGCCCTCAGATACGCAGTATTTT
CDR3: CAWRGAGGPSDTQYF
J: TRBJ2-3
size: -
D: TRBD2
V: TRBV30

DNA: TGCAGCGTAGAGGACAGGGGGCTGAGGGAGCAGTACTTC
CDR3: CSVEDRGLREQYF
J: TRBJ2-7
size: few
D: TRBD1
V: TRBV29-1

DNA: TGTGCCAGCAGCTTGGTGGGACAGGGATACACAGATACGCAGTATTTT
CDR3: CASSLVGQGYTDTQYF
J: TRBJ2-3
size: -
D: TRBD1
V: TRBV5-6

DNA: TGTGCCAGCAGTGCTCAAGAGACCCAGTACTTC
CDR3: CASSAQETQYF
J: TRBJ2-5
size: few
D: -
V: TRBV25-1

DNA: TGTGCCAGCAGCTCCCGGAGGCGAAACGAGCAGTACTTC
CDR3: CASSSRRRNEQYF
J: TRBJ2-7
size: few
D: -
V: TRBV13

DNA: TGTGCCTGGACCGGGACTAGCGTATCCGGCCCGTTCTTC
CDR3: CAWTGTSVSGPFF
J: TRBJ2-1
size: -
D: TRBD2
V: TRBV30

DNA: TGTGCCAGCAGCTTAGGTTACTACACAGATACGCAGTATTTT
CDR3: CASSLGYYTDTQYF
J: TRBJ2-3
size: -
D: -
V: TRBV7-2

DNA: TGTGCCAGCAGCCAAGTTGGTATAGCGGGAGGTACGGGAAACATTCAGTACTTC
CDR3: CASSQVGIAGGTGNIQYF
J: TRBJ2-4
size: few
D: TRBD2
V: TRBV4-2

DNA: TGTGCCAGCAGCTTAGTCCTAGCGGGAGGGCCCAATGAGCAGTTCTTC
CDR3: CASSLVLAGGPNEQFF
J: TRBJ2-1
size: -
D: TRBD2
V: TRBV7-2

DNA: TGCAGCGTTGGCACAGATACGCAGTATTTT
CDR3: CSVGTDTQYF
J: TRBJ2-3
size: -
D: -
V: TRBV29-1

DNA: TGCAGCGTTAGACCAAGCGGGACTCCTATCCGCACAGATACGCAGTATTTT
CDR3: CSVRPSGTPIRTDTQYF
J: TRBJ2-3
size: few
D: TRBD2
V: TRBV29-1

DNA: TGTGCCTGGAGTAAGTTAGGGCAGGCGAACACTGAAGCTTTCTTT
CDR3: CAWSKLGQANTEAFF
J: TRBJ1-1
size: -
D: -
V: TRBV30

DNA: TGTGCCAGCAGCGTAGGTCGAGACTACGAGCAGTACTTC
CDR3: CASSVGRDYEQYF
J: TRBJ2-7
size: -
D: -
V: TRBV9

DNA: TGTGCCAGCAGCCTCGTATCCGGAGTGGATGAGCAGTTCTTC
CDR3: CASSLVSGVDEQFF
J: TRBJ2-1
size: -
D: -
V: TRBV7-9

DNA: TGTGCCAGCAGATCGACTAGCGGATCCTACGAGCAGTACTTC
CDR3: CASRSTSGSYEQYF
J: TRBJ2-7
size: -
D: TRBD2
V: TRBV7-2

DNA: TGCAGTGCTAAGGGGAATGAAAAACTGTTTTTT
CDR3: CSAKGNEKLFF
J: TRBJ1-4
size: -
D: -
V: TRBV20-1

DNA: TGTGCCAGTAGTATGGGCAGGGAAGAGACCCAGTACTTC
CDR3: CASSMGREETQYF
J: TRBJ2-5
size: -
D: -
V: TRBV19

DNA: TGTGCCAGCAGCTCCGGACAATACGAGCAGTACTTC
CDR3: CASSSGQYEQYF
J: TRBJ2-7
size: -
D: -
V: TRBV5-4

DNA: TGTGCCAGTAGTATTAGCACTAGCGGGAGTGATACGCAGTATTTT
CDR3: CASSISTSGSDTQYF
J: TRBJ2-3
size: few
D: TRBD2
V: TRBV19

DNA: TGTGCCATCAGTGATCACTCGGACAGGGGGCTGGAAGAGACCCAGTACTTC
CDR3: CAISDHSDRGLEETQYF
J: TRBJ2-5
size: -
D: TRBD1
V: TRBV10-3

DNA: TGCAGCGTTGATATAGGACAGGGGATGGAAAAACTGTTTTTT
CDR3: CSVDIGQGMEKLFF
J: TRBJ1-4
size: -
D: TRBD1
V: TRBV29-1

DNA: TGTGCCTGGAGTGGCAGGGGGCTTAGGGATACGCAGTATTTT
CDR3: CAWSGRGLRDTQYF
J: TRBJ2-3
size: few
D: TRBD1
V: TRBV30

DNA: TGTGCCAGCAGCCCTCGGGTAGAGACCCAGTACTTC
CDR3: CASSPRVETQYF
J: TRBJ2-5
size: -
D: -
V: TRBV28

DNA: TGCAGCGTTGAAGATAACAGGGGGCTGGACAATGAGCAGTTCTTC
CDR3: CSVEDNRGLDNEQFF
J: TRBJ2-1
size: few
D: TRBD1
V: TRBV29-1

DNA: TGCGCCAGCAGCTTGGGACAGATCTATGGCTACACCTTC
CDR3: CASSLGQIYGYTF
J: TRBJ1-2
size: -
D: -
V: TRBV5-1

DNA: TGCGCCAGCAGCCTGTACATGAGGTTCGATAGCTCCTACAATGAGCAGTTCTTC
CDR3: CASSLYMRFDSSYNEQFF
J: TRBJ2-1
size: -
D: -
V: TRBV4-3

DNA: TGTGCCAGCAGCAGAGAATTAATCTACGAGCAGTACTTC
CDR3: CASSRELIYEQYF
J: TRBJ2-7
size: -
D: -
V: TRBV2

DNA: TGTGCCAGCAGTTTGACTAGCGGCTACGAGCAGTACTTC
CDR3: CASSLTSGYEQYF
J: TRBJ2-7
size: -
D: TRBD2
V: TRBV28

DNA: TGTGCCAGCAGTGGGACCGCTGTCGGCAAAAACATTCAGTACTTC
CDR3: CASSGTAVGKNIQYF
J: TRBJ2-4
size: -
D: -
V: TRBV2

DNA: TGTGCCAGCTCACGGGGAGGGAACAATGAGCAGTTCTTC
CDR3: CASSRGGNNEQFF
J: TRBJ2-1
size: -
D: TRBD2
V: TRBV18

DNA: TGTGCCTGGAGTGTCGCGACAGGGGCATTCATATATTTT
CDR3: CAWSVATGAFIYF
J: TRBJ1-3
size: -
D: TRBD1
V: TRBV30

DNA: TGTGCCAGCAGCTTATCAGGGACTGGGGTTACTACGCAGTATTTT
CDR3: CASSLSGTGVTTQYF
J: TRBJ2-3
size: -
D: -
V: TRBV7-2

DNA: TGTGCCAGCTCACCCGGGACAGGGGTAGCCAAAAACATTCAGTACTTC
CDR3: CASSPGTGVAKNIQYF
J: TRBJ2-4
size: -
D: TRBD1
V: TRBV18

DNA: TGTGCCAGCAGTGTCGCCAGCGGGGTGAGCACAGATACGCAGTATTTT
CDR3: CASSVASGVSTDTQYF
J: TRBJ2-3
size: few
D: TRBD2
V: TRBV25-1

DNA: TGTGCCGCGCAGGGGATCTACGAGCAGTACTTC
CDR3: CAAQGIYEQYF
J: TRBJ2-7
size: few
D: -
V: TRBV30

DNA: TGTGCCTGGACCGGGACGGGGAACACCGGGGAGCTGTTTTTT
CDR3: CAWTGTGNTGELFF
J: TRBJ2-2
size: -
D: -
V: TRBV30

DNA: TGTGCCAGCAGTTCTTTCTCCTACAATGAGCAGTTCTTC
CDR3: CASSSFSYNEQFF
J: TRBJ2-1
size: few
D: -
V: TRBV25-1

DNA: TGTGCCAGCAGCGATCAAGAAAAACTGTTTTTT
CDR3: CASSDQEKLFF
J: TRBJ1-4
size: -
D: -
V: TRBV7-9

DNA: TGTGCCAGCAGCTTAGGACAGACACAAGAGACCCAGTACTTC
CDR3: CASSLGQTQETQYF
J: TRBJ2-5
size: few
D: -
V: TRBV11-2

DNA: TGTGCCAGCAGCGTACTCGGGACTGTGGAGACCCAGTACTTC
CDR3: CASSVLGTVETQYF
J: TRBJ2-5
size: once
D: -
V: TRBV9

DNA: TGTGCCTGCTTAAACTTTCCCTCTGGAAACACCATATATTTT
CDR3: CACLNFPSGNTIYF
J: TRBJ1-3
size: few
D: -
V: TRBV30

DNA: TGTGCCAGCAGCTCCCTTCGCGGGCTGAACACTGAAGCTTTCTTT
CDR3: CASSSLRGLNTEAFF
J: TRBJ1-1
size: -
D: -
V: TRBV14

DNA: TGTGCCAGCAGCGTAAGCTTCAACACCGGGGAGCTGTTTTTT
CDR3: CASSVSFNTGELFF
J: TRBJ2-2
size: few
D: -
V: TRBV9

DNA: TGTGCCTGGAGTGTACTAAGCGGGAGGGGGGAGACCCAGTACTTC
CDR3: CAWSVLSGRGETQYF
J: TRBJ2-5
size: -
D: TRBD2
V: TRBV30

DNA: TGTGCCAGCTCCCAACAGGACACCTTCACAGATACGCAGTATTTT
CDR3: CASSQQDTFTDTQYF
J: TRBJ2-3
size: -
D: -
V: TRBV18

DNA: TGCAGCGTCCTATCCAATGAGCAGTTCTTC
CDR3: CSVLSNEQFF
J: TRBJ2-1
size: -
D: -
V: TRBV29-1